The sequence of this T cell receptor beta chain was determined in a study of cytotoxic CD8 clonotypes in ibrutinib-treated CLL. Study details: Of a cohort that held some eleven relapsed/refractory and over 14 treatment-naive patients, around 18 were IGHV unmutated. Study-wide points: Upon ibrutinib response clonality rose, and upon progression it fell back toward baseline.

Profiling relied on immunoSEQ multiplex PCR, and the TCRdb table lists in-frame clones only, not all of them. The sample lists 110,000 to 150,000 clones; more than 85% were seen once. This clone was seen just once. The antigen remains unidentified. The CDR3 is made up of 14 amino acids. The germline gives CDR1 SGHNT, CDR2 YENEEA. V was clipped by 5 bases and J by 4 bases; unmatched bases: 3. The receptor comes from a human donor with chronic lymphocytic leukemia. The rearrangement uses TRBV11-3 and TRBJ2-5; TRBD2 matches at 11 bases. The input for sequencing was PBMCs, taken after 12 months of ibrutinib treatment. The DNA for the CDR3 is TGTGCCAGCAGCAGAGGGACTAGCGGAGAGACCCAGTACTTC. Its protein product is CASSRGTSGETQYF. Filled out from reference TRBV11-3 and TRBJ2-5, the complete variable domain reads EAGVVQSPRYKIIEKKQPVAFWCNPISGHNTLYWYLQNLGQGPELLIRYENEEAVDDSQLPKDRFSAERLKGVDSTLKIQPAELGDSAVYLCASSRGTSGETQYFGPGTRLLVL.